One sample yielded the 7 T cell receptor beta chains listed below, sequenced in a study of CD8 T cells in Susac syndrome. Random hexamers were used to reverse transcribe about 0.5 to 1 ug of RNA. TCRdb re-called the immunoSEQ multiplex PCR reads with MiXCR, one entry per CDR3 protein. This sample has 150,000 to 200,000 distinct CDR3 sequences, with about 95% found just once. Sequenced: CD4+ T cells from PBMCs. These receptors all stem from a human donor with Susac syndrome.

The chain has TRBV9 and TRBJ1-5, with 7 bases fitting TRBD1. This CDR3 region has 15 residues. Germline loops: CDR1 SGDLS, CDR2 YYNGEE. The V segment lost 3 bases and the J segment 2 bases; nucleotides outside the gene matches: 5. The CDR3 DNA follows: TGTGCCAGCAGCGCGACAGGGTCCGGCAATCAGCCCCAGCATTTT. Protein product: CASSATGSGNQPQHF.

V usage is TRBV30 and J usage is TRBJ2-2, with 8 nucleotides matching TRBD1. V gave up 1 base and J gave up 1 base; unmatched junction bases: 2. The length of the CDR3 is 15 residues. Germline CDR1 GTSNPN, CDR2 SVGIG (reference sequence). CDR3 nucleotides: TGTGCCTGGAGTGGCGGGACAGGGAACACCGGGGAGCTGTTTTTT. The encoded protein is CAWSGGTGNTGELFF.

The chain is built from TRBV30 and TRBJ2-5; no definite D call. The length of the CDR3 is 13 residues. V shed 5 bases and J shed 1 base, with 11 bases lying between them. The V gene's germline CDR1 is GTSNPN and CDR2 SVGIG (reference sequence). The DNA of the CDR3 is TGTGCCTGGCCTCCCGGCGGCCAAGAGACCCAGTACTTC. Amino acid sequence: CAWPPGGQETQYF.

The chain recombines TRBV6-1 with TRBJ2-7; TRBD1 or TRBD2 may be the D gene (5 bases each). V was trimmed by 7 bases and J by 2 bases, leaving 15 bases between them. The CDR3 is 14 residues long. Per the germline V gene, CDR1 is MNHNS and CDR2 is SASEGT. CDR3 loop: CASIEDQGAYEQYF. The CDR3 nucleotides are TGTGCCAGCATAGAGGATCAGGGAGCCTACGAGCAGTACTTC.

The V call is TRBV5-1, the J call TRBJ1-6; D is possibly TRBD1 (5 bases). CDR3 size: 15 residues. V was clipped by 4 bases and J by 7 bases, with 15 bases between them. Germline V gene sequence: CDR1 SGHRS, CDR2 YFSETQ. CDR3 bases: TGCGCCAGCAGCGAACAGGATCCGGGGAATTCACCCCTCCACTTT. It is translated as CASSEQDPGNSPLHF.

V is TRBV5-4 and J is TRBJ2-3; maybe TRBD1 (5 bases). Germline CDR1 is SGHNT and CDR2 is YYREEE (reference sequence). Trimming took off 3 bases at V and 4 bases at J, with 9 bases between the two ends. The CDR3 has 13 amino acids. The CDR3 bases are TGTGCCAGCAGCTCCCCAGGGCCAGATACGCAGTATTTT. Amino acid sequence: CASSSPGPDTQYF. The whole variable domain, filled in from reference TRBV5-4 and TRBJ2-3, reads ETGVTQSPTHLIKTRGQQVTLRCSSQSGHNTVSWYQQALGQGPQFIFQYYREEENGRGNFPPRFSGLQFPNYSSELNVNALELDDSALYLCASSSPGPDTQYFGPGTRLTVL.

V gene TRBV29-1 combines with J gene TRBJ2-5; D is undetermined. Germline values: CDR1 SQVTM, CDR2 ANQGSEA. V lost 2 bases, J lost 5 bases, and 3 bases lay in between. The CDR3 covers 10 residues. The CDR3 spells CSVEMETQYF. Written as DNA, the CDR3 is TGCAGCGTTGAAATGGAGACCCAGTACTTC.